This is a list of T cell receptor beta chains from one sample in a study of T cell clonotyping in hematopoietic cell transplantation. Only in-frame clones appear in the TCRdb table, and some are missing; sequencing was by immunoSEQ multiplex PCR. The repertoire holds 10,000 to 15,000 clones, with under 75% as singletons. This material consisted of peripheral blood mononuclear cells, taken 180 days after allogeneic stem cell transplant. Receptor source: a male patient between 60 and 69 years old who had an allogeneic stem cell transplant from an unrelated donor, so the T cells may come from the graft donor. Some clones in this sample may be carry-over from other donors' samples. The CDR3 runs from the conserved cysteine through the conserved F or W. Fields, in order: J gene, D gene, clone size, V gene, CDR3 protein, CDR3 DNA. A D gene is named only where the DNA matches it firmly. Only part of the rows carry a size: once, few, many, or a class if the clone is expanded.

j_call: TRBJ1-2; d_call: TRBD1; clone_size: NA; v_call: TRBV4-1; cdr3_aa: CASSQEWDRGGYGYTF; cdr3_nt: TGCGCCAGCAGCCAAGAATGGGACAGGGGTGGCTATGGCTACACCTTC
j_call: TRBJ2-2; d_call: NA; clone_size: NA; v_call: TRBV30; cdr3_aa: CAWRGAGNTGELFF; cdr3_nt: TGTGCCTGGAGGGGGGCGGGGAACACCGGGGAGCTGTTTTTT
j_call: TRBJ2-7; d_call: NA; clone_size: NA; v_call: TRBV19; cdr3_aa: CASSIDPTYEQYF; cdr3_nt: TGTGCCAGTAGTATAGATCCCACCTACGAGCAGTACTTC
j_call: TRBJ2-7; d_call: NA; clone_size: NA; v_call: TRBV6-5; cdr3_aa: CASSRGLSYEQYF; cdr3_nt: TGTGCCAGCAGCCGAGGGTTGTCCTACGAGCAGTACTTC
j_call: TRBJ1-2; d_call: NA; clone_size: NA; v_call: TRBV28; cdr3_aa: CASSLPASLNYGYTF; cdr3_nt: TGTGCCAGCAGTTTACCCGCCAGCCTTAACTATGGCTACACCTTC
j_call: TRBJ1-1; d_call: NA; clone_size: NA; v_call: TRBV30; cdr3_aa: CAWSLFRNTEAFF; cdr3_nt: TGTGCCTGGAGTCTCTTCAGGAACACTGAAGCTTTCTTT
j_call: TRBJ2-1; d_call: TRBD2; clone_size: NA; v_call: TRBV30; cdr3_aa: CAWSLPYTGGPGEQFF; cdr3_nt: TGTGCCTGGAGCTTACCTTATACGGGGGGGCCAGGTGAGCAGTTCTTC
j_call: TRBJ1-5; d_call: NA; clone_size: NA; v_call: TRBV27; cdr3_aa: CASSLWGQGQPQHF; cdr3_nt: TGTGCCAGCAGTTTATGGGGGCAAGGTCAGCCCCAGCATTTT
j_call: TRBJ2-2; d_call: NA; clone_size: NA; v_call: TRBV5-1; cdr3_aa: CASSPTGANTGELFF; cdr3_nt: TGCGCCAGCAGCCCGACAGGCGCCAACACCGGGGAGCTGTTTTTT
j_call: TRBJ2-1; d_call: NA; clone_size: few; v_call: TRBV7-3; cdr3_aa: CASSLTPAQRYNEQFF; cdr3_nt: TGTGCCAGCAGCTTAACCCCCGCCCAGCGGTACAATGAGCAGTTCTTC
j_call: TRBJ1-5; d_call: NA; clone_size: NA; v_call: TRBV30; cdr3_aa: CAWSPDFDQPQHF; cdr3_nt: TGTGCCTGGAGTCCGGACTTCGATCAGCCCCAGCATTTT
j_call: TRBJ2-1; d_call: NA; clone_size: once; v_call: TRBV30; cdr3_aa: CAWRQGHLSSYNEQFF; cdr3_nt: TGTGCCTGGAGACAGGGACACTTGAGCTCCTACAATGAGCAGTTCTTC
j_call: TRBJ1-1; d_call: TRBD1; clone_size: once; v_call: TRBV9; cdr3_aa: CASSGRPGQGTMNTEAFF; cdr3_nt: TGTGCCAGCAGCGGGCGCCCGGGACAGGGGACCATGAACACTGAAGCTTTCTTT
j_call: TRBJ2-3; d_call: NA; clone_size: NA; v_call: TRBV30; cdr3_aa: CAWSGQVTDTQYF; cdr3_nt: TGTGCCTGGAGTGGACAGGTCACAGATACGCAGTATTTT
j_call: TRBJ1-2; d_call: TRBD1; clone_size: NA; v_call: TRBV9; cdr3_aa: CASSGDRVPNYGYTF; cdr3_nt: TGTGCCAGCAGCGGGGACAGAGTTCCTAACTATGGCTACACCTTC
j_call: TRBJ1-1; d_call: NA; clone_size: NA; v_call: TRBV27; cdr3_aa: CASHTGNTEAFF; cdr3_nt: TGTGCCAGCCACACAGGAAACACTGAAGCTTTCTTT
j_call: TRBJ1-2; d_call: NA; clone_size: NA; v_call: TRBV6-1; cdr3_aa: CASSELGGPGYGYTF; cdr3_nt: TGTGCCAGCAGTGAATTAGGAGGGCCGGGGTATGGCTACACCTTC
j_call: TRBJ1-2; d_call: TRBD1; clone_size: once; v_call: TRBV4-1; cdr3_aa: CASSPPRGDRGNYGYTF; cdr3_nt: TGCGCCAGCAGCCCCCCCCGTGGGGACAGGGGTAACTATGGCTACACCTTC
j_call: TRBJ1-1; d_call: NA; clone_size: NA; v_call: TRBV7-8; cdr3_aa: CASSKTGRTEAFF; cdr3_nt: TGTGCCAGCAGCAAAACAGGGAGGACTGAAGCTTTCTTT